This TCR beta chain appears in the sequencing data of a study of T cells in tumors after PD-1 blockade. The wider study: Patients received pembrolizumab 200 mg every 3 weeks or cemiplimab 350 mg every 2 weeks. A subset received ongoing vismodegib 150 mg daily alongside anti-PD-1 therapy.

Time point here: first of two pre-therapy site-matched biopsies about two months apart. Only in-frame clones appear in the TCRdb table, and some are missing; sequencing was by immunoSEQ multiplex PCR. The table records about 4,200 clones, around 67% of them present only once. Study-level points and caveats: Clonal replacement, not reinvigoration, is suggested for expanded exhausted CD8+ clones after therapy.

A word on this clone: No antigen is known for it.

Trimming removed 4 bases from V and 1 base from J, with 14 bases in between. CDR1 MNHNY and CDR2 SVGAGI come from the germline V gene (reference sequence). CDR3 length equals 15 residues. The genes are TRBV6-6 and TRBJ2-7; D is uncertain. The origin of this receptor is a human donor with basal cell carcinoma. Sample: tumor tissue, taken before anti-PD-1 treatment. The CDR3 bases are TGTGCCAGCAGTTTCAGACAATCAAGATCCTACGAGCAGTACTTC. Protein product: CASSFRQSRSYEQYF.